There are a few counts of the clone carrying this TCR beta chain. The antigen is undetermined. The study profiled TCR beta VDJ and CDR3 using genomic DNA as template. TCRdb re-derived calls from the reads in MiXCR, one entry per CDR3 protein. Counted here are more than 150,000 distinct CDR3 sequences, 64% occurring once; the ten biggest clones make up around 42%. This record belongs to a study of CD8+CD57+ T cells in acquired aplastic anemia. Overall study context: The average for DNA from sorted CD4+ and CD8+ cells was roughly 3 ug. Study-level results: Any difference that existed in CD8+ Simpson's diversity between patients and controls was not significant. The number of CD8+ CDR3 sequences shared by patients and controls was around 30.

V lost 5 bases and J lost 9, with 23 bases in between. This CDR3 comprises 15 residues. Germline V lookup: CDR1 SGHVS, CDR2 FQNEAQ. The sequenced sample consisted of sorted CD4+, CD8+, or CD8+CD57+ T cells (not recorded which) from PBMCs. This TCR was sampled from a human donor with severe aplastic anemia or a healthy control (not recorded which). J is TRBJ2-7 and V is TRBV7-8; D remains unclear. The CDR3 region is CASSPSGEVRTGQYF. The DNA of the CDR3 is TGTGCCAGCAGCCCCTCTGGGGAAGTTCGAACGGGGCAGTACTTC.